The rows below give T cell receptor beta chains drawn from one sample of a study of CD8+CD57+ T cells in acquired aplastic anemia. TCRdb used MiXCR to reprocess the reads, holding one entry per CDR3 protein. The sample lists fewer than 200,000 distinct CDR3 sequences, about 60% occurring once. The sequencing sample was made of sorted CD4+, CD8+, or CD8+CD57+ T cells (not recorded which) from PBMCs. The receptors stem from a human donor in good health. The CDR3 runs from the conserved cysteine through the conserved F or W. D genes are given only for firm matches. Some rows have no size entry. The others give once, few or many, or a class for an expanded clone.

TRBV6-1,many,TRBD1,TRBJ2-3,15,CASRNRGFSTDTQYF,TGTGCCAGCAGGAACAGGGGGTTTAGCACAGATACGCAGTATTTT
TRBV19,-,-,TRBJ1-5,15,CASRLTGNSNQPQHF,TGTGCCAGTCGCCTTACAGGGAATAGCAATCAGCCCCAGCATTTT
TRBV7-9,-,TRBD2,TRBJ2-3,16,CASSFRTSGSTDTQYF,TGTGCCAGCAGCTTCCGGACTAGCGGGAGCACAGATACGCAGTATTTT
TRBV24-1,once,TRBD1,TRBJ1-2,12,CATSRPGGGYTF,TGTGCCACCAGCCGGCCAGGGGGCGGCTACACCTTC
TRBV13,many,-,TRBJ2-3,12,CASSRARDTQYF,TGTGCCAGCAGCCGCGCCAGAGATACGCAGTATTTT
TRBV7-9,-,TRBD1,TRBJ2-2,15,CASSPTDRDTGELFF,TGTGCCAGCAGCCCGACGGACAGGGACACCGGGGAGCTGTTTTTT
TRBV20-1,-,-,TRBJ2-3,13,CSATISATDTQYF,TGCAGTGCTACTATCTCAGCCACAGATACGCAGTATTTT
TRBV7-9,-,TRBD1,TRBJ1-5,16,CASSSGTGKPNHPQHF,TGTGCCAGCAGCTCCGGGACAGGGAAGCCCAATCATCCCCAGCATTTT
TRBV14,-,-,TRBJ1-5,16,CASSPYHEDSNQPQHF,TGTGCCAGCTCACCATATCACGAAGATAGCAATCAGCCCCAGCATTTT
TRBV9,few,-,TRBJ2-3,15,CASSVGPDFTDTQYF,TGTGCCAGCAGCGTAGGGCCAGACTTCACAGATACGCAGTATTTT